This T cell receptor beta chain was documented in a study of blood T cell repertoires in COVID-19. This clone has ten or more counts. The data were produced by immunoSEQ multiplex PCR, yet TCRdb's version contains in-frame clones alone and is incomplete. The profile shows around 140,000 clones, 80% to 90% of them singletons. The origin of this receptor is a woman aged 60-75 years with acute or convalescent COVID-19. The sample was peripheral blood.

The CDR3 reads CASSQDPQGALGSPLHF. The DNA of the CDR3 is TGTGCCAGCAGCCAAGATCCCCAGGGGGCTCTGGGTTCACCCCTCCACTTT. The V call is TRBV4-2, the J call TRBJ1-6, with 8 positions matching TRBD1. From germline, CDR1 is LGHNA and CDR2 YNFKEQ. V lost 0 bases and J lost 9; bases outside the gene matches: 10. The CDR3 extends over 17 amino acids.